Below, one T cell receptor beta chain is given with its context. The antigen is not known. This table comes from immunoSEQ multiplex PCR, and its TCRdb copy is limited to in-frame clones, with some not included. The data contain 45,000 or so clones, about four fifths of them singletons. The sample belongs to a study of a mutant IDH1 vaccine in newly diagnosed glioma. The CDR3 spans 14 residues. Trimming took 0 bases from V and 7 from J, leaving 12 bases between them. The germline V gene encodes CDR1 LGHNA and CDR2 YSLEER. The time point here: week 35, safety follow-up. With topical imiquimod, each dose of the vaccine consisted of 300 ug of mutant IDH1 20-mer peptide.

This TCR derives from a woman aged 40 to 55 with glioma. Some clones in this sample may be carry-over from other donors' samples. The rearrangement uses TRBV4-3 and TRBJ1-2; the D gene is possibly TRBD1 (5 bases). The sample consisted of PBMCs, taken from a glioma patient whose treatment included an IDH1 peptide vaccine. The CDR3 DNA follows: TGCGCCAGCAGCCAAGACGTCGGAGGGGTTGGCTACACCTTC. Protein: CASSQDVGGVGYTF.